A single sample is the source of the 14 T cell receptor beta chains below, sequenced in a study of post-analysis software for immune sequencing data. Unique molecular identifiers were built into the TCR beta cDNA libraries. A single record per CDR3 protein comes from TCRdb applying MiXCR to the PCR reads. Found here are roughly 150,000 distinct CDR3 sequences, about 36% of them singletons; the top ten hold 25% to 35%. The sequencing used blood, collected after autologous hematopoietic stem cell transplantation. These TCRs come from a girl between 10 and 17 years old with multiple sclerosis.

J is TRBJ2-5 and V is TRBV7-6; no clear D gene. Trimming pared 6 bases from V and 2 bases from J, leaving 13 bases between. This CDR3 region has 14 residues. Germline V lookup: CDR1 SGHVS, CDR2 FNYEAQ. CDR3 sequence (DNA): TGTGCCAGCAGTCCGAATGGGGTACAAGAGACCCAGTACTTC. Protein sequence: CASSPNGVQETQYF. The variable domain in full, with the rest retrieved from reference TRBV7-6 and TRBJ2-5, is GAGVSQSPRYKVTKRGQDVALRCDPISGHVSLYWYRQALGQGPEFLTYFNYEAQQDKSGLPNDRFSAERPEGSISTLTIQRTEQRDSAMYRCASSPNGVQETQYFGPGTRLLVL.

The chain employs TRBV7-3 and TRBJ2-4; 8 bases are a match to TRBD1. The CDR3 has 15 residues. CDR1 and CDR2 from the germline V gene are SGHTA and FQGTGA. J lost 13 bases, V lost 4 bases, and 15 bases had no gene match. The CDR3 sequence is CASSSPTGAHLEQYF. The CDR3 nucleotides are TGTGCCAGCAGCTCCCCGACAGGGGCCCACTTGGAGCAGTACTTC.

This chain joins TRBV7-9 and TRBJ1-2; 8 positions match TRBD1. Germline trimming cut 3 bases from V and 8 bases from J; bases unmatched to any gene: 5. The germline gives CDR1 SEHNR, CDR2 FQNEAQ (reference sequence). CDR3 length: 13 amino acids. CDR3: CASSFGQGGGYTF. CDR3 coding DNA: TGTGCCAGCAGCTTCGGACAGGGAGGAGGCTACACCTTC.

In the case of this clonotype: The missing conserved phenylalanine or tryptophan at the end of this CDR3 makes a read error likely. This chain uses TRBV12-3 or TRBV12-4 with TRBJ2-3, with D unclear. The germline V and J ends were trimmed by 6 bases and 3 bases, with 7 bases remaining between them. CDR3 length: 12 residues. The CDR3 coding sequence is TGTGCCAGCAGGGGGAAGACAGATACGCAGTATTCT. Its protein is CASRGKTDTQYS.

The genes are TRBV2 and TRBJ2-3, with 8 bases fitting TRBD1. The germline gives CDR1 SNHLY, CDR2 FYNNEI. This CDR3 spans 15 amino acids. V lost 6 bases, J lost 0 bases, and 5 bases stayed unmatched. The DNA for the CDR3 is TGTGCCAGCAGCGGACAGGGTCAAAGCACAGATACGCAGTATTTT. Translation gives CASSGQGQSTDTQYF.

The rearrangement joins TRBV18 to TRBJ2-4, with a weak D call TRBD1 (5 bases). Gene TRBJ2-5 matches the end of the DNA better, so the J call may be wrong. The CDR3 runs 14 residues. The V gene's germline CDR1 is KGHSH and CDR2 LQKENI. The CDR3 DNA sequence: TGTGCCAGCTCGCCGATTCAGGGTTTGCAGACCCAGTACTTC. Translation: CASSPIQGLQTQYF.

This clonotype has a handful of counts. CDR3 amino acids: CASSFPRDTRPDTQYF. DNA of the CDR3: TGTGCCAGCAGTTTCCCCAGGGACACACGGCCCGATACGCAGTATTTT. The chain links TRBV28 to TRBJ2-3, with a possible D match to TRBD1 (6 bases). Germline V lookup: CDR1 MDHEN, CDR2 SYDVKM. V was pared by 3 bases and J by 6 bases, with 19 bases between. CDR3 length: 16 residues.

The J gene is TRBJ2-5, the V gene TRBV5-1; D might be TRBD2 (7 bases). The DNA matches TRBJ2-7 better at its end, which makes the J call doubtful. This CDR3 contains 15 residues. CDR1 is SGHRS, CDR2 YFSETQ, per germline. CDR3 sequence (DNA): TGCGCCGCCACGGACAGCCTCCCTAGCGGCCACGAGCAGTACTTC. The encoded protein is CAATDSLPSGHEQYF.

This chain's CDR3 is CASSARGDTEAFF. The DNA of the CDR3 is TGTGCCAGCAGTGCCAGGGGCGACACTGAAGCTTTCTTT. The chain combines TRBV6-4 with TRBJ1-1, with a possible D match to TRBD1 (6 bases). This CDR3 contains 13 residues. Germline V lookup: CDR1 MRHNA, CDR2 SNTAGT. The V gene lost 4 bases and the J gene lost 3 bases, with 9 bases spanning the gap.

J is TRBJ1-2 and V is TRBV4-3; the D gene is possibly TRBD1 (6 bases). The germline V gene encodes CDR1 LGHNA and CDR2 YSLEER. CDR3 length equals 16 residues. V gave up 0 bases and J gave up 8 bases, with 19 bases separating them. DNA of the CDR3: TGCGCCAGCAGCCAAGAAAGGGACACGCCACTGGGAGGCTACACCTTC. Encoded protein: CASSQERDTPLGGYTF.

This clonotype was picked up a small number of times. The chain recombines TRBV2 with TRBJ2-7, with 9 bases fitting TRBD2. Per germline, CDR1 SNHLY and CDR2 FYNNEI. V shed 2 bases, J shed 7 bases, and the junction held 18 bases outside the gene matches. This CDR3 region has 18 residues. The CDR3 sequence: CASSEPGLAAAAGEEQYF. CDR3 sequence (DNA): TGTGCCAGCAGTGAACCGGGACTAGCTGCCGCCGCCGGCGAGGAGCAGTACTTC.

Note on this clonotype: At one end, the junction sequence differs from germline, possibly due to a read error. The rearrangement links TRBV5-1 to TRBJ2-7; D is perhaps TRBD2 (6 bases). Looked up from germline, CDR1 is SGHRS and CDR2 is YFSETQ. This CDR3 comprises 17 residues. The DNA for the CDR3 is TGCGCCGGCAGCTTTGGGGGTCGGGGGAAGATGACCTACGAGCAGTACTTC. Its protein is CAGSFGGRGKMTYEQYF.

The table lists this clonotype with a few counts. The chain uses TRBV9 and TRBJ2-1, with 8 bases lining up with TRBD1. CDR3 size: 16 residues. The J segment lost 7 bases and the V segment lost 2 bases, leaving 11 bases of the junction unmatched. From germline, CDR1 is SGDLS and CDR2 YYNGEE. CDR3 sequence: CASSVQDRGKVNEQFF. The CDR3 DNA sequence: TGTGCCAGCAGCGTCCAAGACAGGGGAAAGGTAAATGAGCAGTTCTTC.

The chain combines TRBV20-1 with TRBJ2-1; TRBD1 is a possible D gene (6 bases). This CDR3 has 14 residues. Deletions cut 5 bases from V and 0 bases from J, with 11 bases between. Germline-derived CDR1 and CDR2 are DFQATT and SNEGSKA (reference sequence). CDR3 amino acids: CSALPGASYNEQFF. As DNA, the CDR3 is TGCAGTGCTCTCCCAGGGGCCTCCTACAATGAGCAGTTCTTC.